This T cell receptor beta chain derives from a study of graft-versus-host responses after intestinal transplantation. General observations from the study: There were GvH clones found in recipient marrow, and some of them appeared first in ileum or blood.

Generated by immunoSEQ multiplex PCR, the TCRdb table keeps only in-frame clones and is missing some. The table lists about 120,000 clones, 90% to 95% of them singletons. Of note for this clone: Its specificity is unknown.

This receptor was taken from a human donor who was the organ donor for an intestinal transplant. The sample consisted of unstimulated CD8+ T cells sorted from spleen or lymph node cells, taken before transplant.

Here the CDR3 DNA reads TGTGCCAGCAGCTACGGGACTAGCTCCTACAATGAGCAGTTCTTC. This translates into CASSYGTSSYNEQFF. The chain couples TRBV6-4 to TRBJ2-1, with 8 positions matching TRBD2. With V trimmed by 6 bases and J by 0 bases, 4 bases remained unmatched. The CDR3 runs to 15 residues. Germline CDR1 reads MRHNA; CDR2 reads SNTAGT.